This T cell receptor beta chain was recovered during a study of blood T cell repertoires in COVID-19. The overall study: COVID-19 samples, acute and convalescent, were from the United States, Italy and Spain. From T cells, B-cell-depleted T cells, or PBMCs came the material, which was cDNA or gDNA.

V lost 5 bases and J 4 bases, leaving 11 bases between the germline ends. Looked up from germline, CDR1 is SGHTA and CDR2 is FQGTGA. This CDR3 spans 14 amino acids. Per the authors' pipeline: Nucleated cell number was recorded as an estimate derived from reference gene primer amplification. Assay used: immunoSEQ multiplex PCR; TCRdb lists only in-frame clones, some missing. V, J and clone size are taken as reported in that table, and D and trimming were inferred from the DNA itself. The sample includes 250,000 to 350,000 clones, approximately 83% of them seen just once. The specimen was peripheral blood. This chain uses TRBV7-3 with TRBJ2-2, with TRBD1 as a possible D gene (6 bases). This receptor was obtained from a woman in her twenties or thirties who had recovered from COVID-19. Here the CDR3 DNA reads TGTGCCAGCAGCCTTACAGGGAGCACCGGGGAGCTGTTTTTT. Protein sequence: CASSLTGSTGELFF.